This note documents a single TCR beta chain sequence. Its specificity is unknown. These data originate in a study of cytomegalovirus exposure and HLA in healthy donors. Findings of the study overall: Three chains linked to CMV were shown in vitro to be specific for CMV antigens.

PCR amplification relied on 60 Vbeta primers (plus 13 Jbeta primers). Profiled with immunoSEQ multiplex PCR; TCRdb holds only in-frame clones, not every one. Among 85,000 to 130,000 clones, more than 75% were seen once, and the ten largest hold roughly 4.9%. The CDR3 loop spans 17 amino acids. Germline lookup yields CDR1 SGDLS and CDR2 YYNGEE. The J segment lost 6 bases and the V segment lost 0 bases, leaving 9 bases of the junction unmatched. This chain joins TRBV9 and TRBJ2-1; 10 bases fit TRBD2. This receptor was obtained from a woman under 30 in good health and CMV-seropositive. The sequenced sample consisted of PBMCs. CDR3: CASSVGSGGQSVNEQFF. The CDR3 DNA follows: TGTGCCAGCAGCGTAGGTAGCGGGGGGCAAAGTGTCAATGAGCAGTTCTTC.